Listed below are T cell receptor beta chains from one sample, sequenced in a study of PD-L1 blockade in urothelial cancer. This table comes from immunoSEQ multiplex PCR, and its TCRdb copy is limited to in-frame clones, with some not included. This sample has tens of thousands of clones, with roughly 90% found just once. Source: PBMCs, taken around atezolizumab (anti-PD-L1) treatment. Receptors were obtained from a donor aged 40 or older with urothelial cancer. CDR3s include the opening cysteine and the closing phenylalanine or tryptophan. The D gene is left open where the match is weak. Size tells how often a clone was seen (once, few, many) or the class of an expanded clone, and some rows leave it out.

V,size,length,J,D,DNA,CDR3
TRBV4-3,few,17,TRBJ1-2,TRBD1,TGCGCCAGCAGCCAAGAGCCGACAGGGTCCTCTAACTATGGCTACACCTTC,CASSQEPTGSSNYGYTF
TRBV28,-,14,TRBJ2-7,-,TGTGCCAGCCCCGCACAGGGAAGCTCCTACGAGCAGTACTTC,CASPAQGSSYEQYF
TRBV10-2,-,12,TRBJ2-5,-,TGCGCCAGCAGTGAGTCCGCGGGGACCCAGTACTTC,CASSESAGTQYF
TRBV23-1,-,16,TRBJ2-2,TRBD2,TGCGCCAGCAGTCACCTGGCGGGAGGGAAGAACGGGGAGCTGTTTTTT,CASSHLAGGKNGELFF
TRBV18,-,13,TRBJ1-3,-,TGTGCCAGCTCACGGGCCCCGGGAGACACCATATATTTT,CASSRAPGDTIYF
TRBV19,-,14,TRBJ2-3,-,TGTGCCAGTAGTATAGGGGAGTGGGCAGATACGCAGTATTTT,CASSIGEWADTQYF
TRBV7-8,-,15,TRBJ1-2,-,TGTGCCAGCAGCTTAGCGCGGCAGGGGCTAAGTGGCTACACCTTC,CASSLARQGLSGYTF
TRBV7-8,once,15,TRBJ2-3,TRBD2,TGTGCCAGCAGCCCCCGGGGGGGACTTCTGGCCACGCAGTATTTT,CASSPRGGLLATQYF
TRBV13,-,15,TRBJ1-3,-,TGTGCCAGCAGCTTAGGGACAGGAGCTGGAAACACCATATATTTT,CASSLGTGAGNTIYF
TRBV21-1,-,14,TRBJ2-3,-,TGTGCCACCGGACTAGCGGGAGCTTGGGATACGCAGTATTTT,CATGLAGAWDTQYF
TRBV11-1,-,16,TRBJ2-3,-,TGTGCCAGCAGCTTGTTCTTGGGCAGGGACACAGATACGCAGTATTTT,CASSLFLGRDTDTQYF
TRBV7-2,-,19,TRBJ2-7,TRBD2,TGTGCCAGCAGCACCCGGACACCCTCTAGCGGGAGGGGGTTGTACGAGCAGTACTTC,CASSTRTPSSGRGLYEQYF